This passage covers 8 T cell receptor beta chains from one sample sequenced in a study of Ad26.COV2.S vaccination and SARS-CoV-2 variants. The treatment is: over 15 received Ad26.COV2.S at low or high dose, single or two shots; 5 received placebo; per-sample allocation not given. Day 63 following the first vaccine or placebo injection was when the samples were taken. Repertoires were generated with immunoSEQ multiplex PCR, while TCRdb's copy carries only in-frame clones and drops some. This table has about 240,000 clones, 88% appearing once. The sample consisted of peripheral blood, taken in a trial of Ad26.COV2.S vaccine versus placebo. These receptors were taken from a person between 18 and 59 years old who received the Ad26.COV2.S COVID-19 vaccine or a placebo.

A single count supports this clone. One junction end does not reproduce the germline sequence, and a read error may be involved. The chain carries TRBV18 and TRBJ1-2, with D possibly matching TRBD1 (5 bases). CDR1 and CDR2 from the germline V gene are KGHSH and LQKENI. This CDR3 has 13 amino acids. CDR3 loop: CASSPGYGAPAFF. The CDR3 nucleotides are TGTGCCAGCTCACCTGGGTATGGGGCCCCTGCCTTCTTC. Looking up the rest from reference TRBV18 and TRBJ1-2 gives the full variable domain: NAGVMQNPRHLVRRRGQEARLRCSPMKGHSHVYWYRQLPEEGLKFMVYLQKENIIDESGMPKERFSAEFPKEGPSILRIQQVVRGDSAAYFCASSPGYGAPAFFGSGTRLTVV.

This sequence joins TRBV7-8 and TRBJ2-5; TRBD1 matches at 9 bases. The germline V gene has CDR1 SGHVS and CDR2 FQNEAQ. This CDR3 comprises 15 residues. V shed 0 bases, J shed 7 bases, and the junction held 6 bases outside the gene matches. CDR3: CASSLAGQGRGTQYF. CDR3 bases: TGTGCCAGCAGCTTAGCGGGACAGGGAAGAGGGACCCAGTACTTC.

The chain carries TRBV2 and TRBJ2-5; 7 bases are shared with TRBD2. The ends lost 4 bases at V and 2 bases at J; junction bases unmatched: 10. This CDR3 has 16 amino acids. Germline V gene sequence: CDR1 SNHLY, CDR2 FYNNEI. The CDR3 sequence: CASSARLPSGQETQYF. The CDR3 coding sequence is TGTGCCAGCAGTGCCCGTCTCCCTAGCGGTCAAGAGACCCAGTACTTC.

CDR3 loop: CAISESGQINTEAFF. CDR3 bases: TGTGCCATCAGTGAGTCGGGACAAATAAACACTGAAGCTTTCTTT. V gene TRBV10-3 combines with J gene TRBJ1-1, with a weak D call TRBD1 (6 bases). The CDR3 is made up of 15 amino acids. The ends were cut back, 0 bases at V and 2 bases at J, with 10 bases in the middle. Per the germline V gene, CDR1 is ENHRY and CDR2 is SYGVKD.

V gene TRBV4-2 combines with J gene TRBJ1-6; D perhaps matches TRBD1 (5 bases). V gave up 0 bases and J gave up 7 bases, with 13 bases separating them. The V gene's germline CDR1 is LGHNA and CDR2 YNFKEQ. The CDR3 is made up of 16 amino acids. The CDR3 nucleotides are TGTGCCAGCAGCCAAGATCTGGGACTGGGGAATTCACCCCTCCACTTT. Translated, it gives CASSQDLGLGNSPLHF.

This clone was observed many times. The rearrangement links TRBV6-1 to TRBJ2-1; TRBD1 agrees at 7 bases. This CDR3 contains 15 residues. Germline V gene lookup returns CDR1 MNHNS and CDR2 SASEGT. The ends lost 1 base at V and 9 bases at J; junction bases unmatched: 9. CDR3 DNA sequence: TGTGCCAGCAGTGAAGATCCCACAGGGGTCACTGAGCAGTTCTTC. Its protein is CASSEDPTGVTEQFF.

A single count supports this clone. The chain has TRBV11-3 and TRBJ2-2; no reliable D call. The CDR3 runs 13 residues. Germline CDR1 is SGHNT and CDR2 is YENEEA. V was shortened by 0 bases and J by 5 bases, with 4 bases between the two germline ends. This CDR3 is CASSLDQTGELFF. Written as DNA, the CDR3 is TGTGCCAGCAGCTTAGATCAAACCGGGGAGCTGTTTTTT.

The CDR3 coding sequence is TGTGCCAGCAGCTTAGCGGCCGGGGTAGAGGGCTACACCTTC. Its protein is CASSLAAGVEGYTF. The genes are TRBV7-2 and TRBJ1-2; D is unclear. CDR3 size: 14 residues. Trimming cost V 0 bases and J 8 bases, with 13 bases left between them. Per germline, CDR1 SGHTA and CDR2 FQGNSA.